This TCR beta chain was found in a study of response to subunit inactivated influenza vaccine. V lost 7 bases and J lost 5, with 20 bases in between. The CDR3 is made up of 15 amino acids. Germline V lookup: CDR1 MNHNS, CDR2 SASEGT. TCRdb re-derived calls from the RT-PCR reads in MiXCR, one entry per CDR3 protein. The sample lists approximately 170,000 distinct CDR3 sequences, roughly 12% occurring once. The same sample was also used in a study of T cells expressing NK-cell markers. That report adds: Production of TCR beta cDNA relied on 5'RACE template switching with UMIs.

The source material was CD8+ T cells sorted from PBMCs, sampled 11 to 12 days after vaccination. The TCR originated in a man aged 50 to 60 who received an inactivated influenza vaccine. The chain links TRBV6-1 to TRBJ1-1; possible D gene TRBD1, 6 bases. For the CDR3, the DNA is TGTGCCAGCACTGTCGGCGGGGGCTGGGGTACTGAAGCTTTCTTT. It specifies CASTVGGGWGTEAFF.